This T cell receptor beta chain derives from a study of control samples from healthy donors and cancer patients. Libraries were prepared by immunoSEQ multiplex PCR; TCRdb keeps only in-frame clonotypes and omits some of them. Of approximately 90,000 clones in the sample, approximately 90% were seen once. This clone came up once. The V gene lost 4 bases and the J gene lost 0 bases, with 9 bases spanning the gap. The germline V gene has CDR1 KGHSH and CDR2 LQKENI. The CDR3 is made up of 14 amino acids. The J gene is TRBJ2-5, the V gene TRBV18; D perhaps matches TRBD1 (5 bases). The TCR sequence derives from an older woman in good health. Specimen: blood. CDR3 residues: CASSQAGYQETQYF. The CDR3 bases are TGTGCCAGCTCACAGGCAGGGTACCAAGAGACCCAGTACTTC. The full variable domain, its missing parts supplied by reference TRBV18 and TRBJ2-5, is NAGVMQNPRHLVRRRGQEARLRCSPMKGHSHVYWYRQLPEEGLKFMVYLQKENIIDESGMPKERFSAEFPKEGPSILRIQQVVRGDSAAYFCASSQAGYQETQYFGPGTRLLVL.